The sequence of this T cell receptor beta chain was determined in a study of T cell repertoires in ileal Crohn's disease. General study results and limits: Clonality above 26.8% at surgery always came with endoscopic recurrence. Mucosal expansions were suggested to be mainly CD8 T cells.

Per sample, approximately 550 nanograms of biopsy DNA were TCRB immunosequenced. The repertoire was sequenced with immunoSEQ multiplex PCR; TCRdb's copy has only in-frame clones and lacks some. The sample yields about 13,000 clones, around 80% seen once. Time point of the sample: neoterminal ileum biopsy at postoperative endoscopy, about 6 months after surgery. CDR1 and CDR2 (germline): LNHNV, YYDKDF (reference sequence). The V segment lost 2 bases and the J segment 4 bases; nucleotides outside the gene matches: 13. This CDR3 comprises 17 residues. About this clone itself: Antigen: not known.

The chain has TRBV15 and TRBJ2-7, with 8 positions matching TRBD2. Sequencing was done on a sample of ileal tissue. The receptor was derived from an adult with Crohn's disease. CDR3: CATSRTIGTAGDYEQYF. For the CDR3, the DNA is TGTGCCACCAGCAGAACCATCGGCACAGCGGGGGATTACGAGCAGTACTTC.